This T cell receptor (beta chain) was sequenced in a study of blood T cell repertoires in COVID-19. Whole-study context: COVID-19 samples from acute and convalescent phases originated in the United States, Italy and Spain. PBMCs, B-cell-depleted T cells, or T cells provided the cDNA or gDNA that made up the material.

As originally analysed: Reference gene primer amplification gave estimated nucleated cell counts. Sequencing used immunoSEQ multiplex PCR; TCRdb keeps in-frame clones, though not all of them. V, J and clone size are those of that table, while D and trimming were read from the DNA. The table includes 35,000 to 50,000 clones, approximately 90% detected once. At least ten counts were recorded for this clone. The receptor's source is a man in his fifties or sixties with active COVID-19. Sequenced sample: peripheral blood.

The CDR3: CASSKLQGESQPQHF. In DNA form, the CDR3 reads TGTGCCAGCTCTAAACTACAGGGTGAAAGTCAGCCCCAGCATTTT. V usage is TRBV2 and J usage is TRBJ1-5; TRBD1 might be the D (6 bases). Germline V gene lookup returns CDR1 SNHLY and CDR2 FYNNEI. Between the trimmed V and J ends, which lost 8 bases and 6 bases, there was a span of 20 bases. There are 15 residues in the CDR3. The complete variable domain, with remaining parts taken from reference TRBV2 and TRBJ1-5, reads EPEVTQTPSHQVTQMGQEVILRCVPISNHLYFYWYRQILGQKVEFLVSFYNNEISEKSEIFDDQFSVERPDGSNFTLKIRSTKLEDSAMYFCASSKLQGESQPQHFGDGTRLSIL.